The 18 T cell receptor beta chains below were found in one sample sequenced in a study of T cells in Graves' hyperthyroidism and ophthalmopathy. Authors of the study amplified TCR beta CDR3 regions from RNA transcripts. First-round RT-PCR of the TCR CDR3 relied on the HTBI primer set. TCRdb ran MiXCR on the multiplex PCR reads and lists one entry per CDR3 protein. Of about 400,000 distinct CDR3 sequences listed, 15% to 17% were seen once; the top ten hold 28%. Sequenced material: blood. The receptors shown here come from a woman aged 18-35 years with Graves' hyperthyroidism that later progressed to Graves' ophthalmopathy.

This clonotype was counted at least ten times. This chain joins TRBV10-1 and TRBJ1-5; D perhaps matches TRBD1 (5 bases). Trimming cost V 2 bases and J 9 bases, with 5 bases left between them. Germline CDR1 is WNHNN and CDR2 is SYGVQD (reference sequence). The CDR3 consists of 11 residues. CDR3 coding DNA: TGCGCCAGCAGTGAGAGGGGGCCCCAGCATTTT. Encoded protein: CASSERGPQHF.

The rearrangement joins TRBV5-4 to TRBJ1-6; D is possibly TRBD1 (5 bases). The CDR3 totals 13 residues. Germline V gene data show CDR1 as SGHNT and CDR2 as YYREEE (reference sequence). The ends were cut back, 4 bases at V and 14 bases at J, with 16 bases in the middle. The CDR3 sequence: CASSPQQWGTLHF. The CDR3 nucleotides read TGTGCCAGCAGCCCGCAACAGTGGGGGACCCTCCACTTT.

There are many counts of this clonotype. The rearrangement uses TRBV3-1 and TRBJ1-1; 8 positions agree with TRBD1. Germline CDR1 is LGHDT and CDR2 is YNNKEL (reference sequence). V lost 5 bases and J lost 6; bases outside the gene matches: 5. This CDR3 region has 13 residues. CDR3 residues: CASSDRGYAEAFF. The CDR3 nucleotides are TGTGCCAGCAGCGACAGGGGTTACGCTGAAGCTTTCTTT.

This clonotype was seen at least ten times. CDR3 DNA sequence: TGTGCCAGCTCACCAGGCGGGGAAGGATACAATGAGCAGTTCTTC. Residues: CASSPGGEGYNEQFF. The chain combines TRBV18 with TRBJ2-1, with D possibly TRBD2 on 6 matching bases. Germline values: CDR1 KGHSH, CDR2 LQKENI. The CDR3 covers 15 residues. Trimming left V 2 bases short and J 4 bases short, with 12 bases between.

The V and J genes are TRBV3-1 and TRBJ1-2, with 7 bases matching TRBD1. V lost 4 bases and J lost 5; bases outside the gene matches: 7. The length of the CDR3 is 14 residues. The germline V gene has CDR1 LGHDT and CDR2 YNNKEL (reference sequence). The CDR3 bases are TGTGCCAGCAGCCGACAGGGTTCCCCTTATGGCTACACCTTC. This sequence encodes CASSRQGSPYGYTF.

This clonotype was counted a few times. The chain has TRBV28 and TRBJ1-2, with D possibly TRBD1 on 6 matching bases. From germline, CDR1 is MDHEN and CDR2 SYDVKM. Deletions cut 6 bases from V and 5 bases from J, with 22 bases between. The CDR3 covers 16 residues. Here the CDR3 reads CASSHPQGPPSYGYTF. The CDR3 DNA reads TGTGCCAGCAGCCACCCCCAGGGGCCACCCTCATATGGCTACACCTTC.

Points on this clonotype: Given a much more abundant clone one base away, this may be a read error. The CDR3 spells CASSLGGVAEVSWQYF. The CDR3 DNA reads TGTGCCAGCAGCTTAGGAGGAGTAGCGGAAGTAAGCTGGCAGTACTTC. This sequence joins TRBV7-2 and TRBJ2-7; perhaps TRBD2 as D (6 bases). Germline V gene lookup returns CDR1 SGHTA and CDR2 FQGNSA. The CDR3 runs 16 residues. V lost 1 base and J lost 9, with 22 bases in between.

This chain links TRBV19 with TRBJ2-7, with 11 bases aligning to TRBD2. The CDR3 runs 16 residues. V lost 5 bases, J lost 2 bases, and 8 bases stayed unmatched. CDR1 LNHDA and CDR2 SQIVND come from the germline V gene (reference sequence). CDR3 protein: CASSSPGTSGTYEQYF. In DNA, the CDR3 is TGTGCCAGTAGTTCCCCGGGGACTAGCGGAACCTACGAGCAGTACTTC.

This clonotype has a handful of counts. The CDR3 sequence: CASRLRDRSYNEQFF. In nucleotides, the CDR3 is TGTGCCAGCCGCCTCCGGGACAGGAGTTACAATGAGCAGTTCTTC. V usage is TRBV19 and J usage is TRBJ2-1, with TRBD1 matching over 8 bases. The CDR3 contains 15 residues. V dropped 9 bases and J dropped 4; count of bases not matched to a gene: 11. The V gene's germline CDR1 is LNHDA and CDR2 SQIVND (reference sequence).

The chain recombines TRBV20-1 with TRBJ1-4, with D perhaps TRBD1 (5 bases). This CDR3 has 14 amino acids. Germline loops: CDR1 DFQATT, CDR2 SNEGSKA (reference sequence). V was cut by 2 bases and J by 8 bases, with 15 bases left in between. The CDR3 sequence: CSARMGGGREKLFF. The CDR3 region has the DNA TGCAGTGCTAGAATGGGGGGAGGACGGGAAAAACTGTTTTTT.

This clonotype was picked up a small number of times. V is TRBV7-9 and J is TRBJ2-1; D may be TRBD1 or TRBD2 (5 bases each). The CDR3 consists of 16 residues. Per the germline V gene, CDR1 is SEHNR and CDR2 is FQNEAQ (reference sequence). The V and J ends lost 5 bases and 5 bases respectively, with 19 bases between them. CDR3 DNA sequence: TGTGCCAGCAGCCTATCCCCGGGACCGAGTAACAATGAGCAGTTCTTC. Its translation is CASSLSPGPSNNEQFF.

This clonotype was counted many times. The CDR3: CAWSVRVDEQFF. The CDR3, as DNA: TGTGCCTGGAGTGTACGTGTGGATGAGCAGTTCTTC. V gene TRBV30 combines with J gene TRBJ2-1, with no clear D. CDR1 is GTSNPN, CDR2 SVGIG, per germline (reference sequence). The germline V and J ends were trimmed by 0 bases and 8 bases, with 8 bases remaining between them. CDR3 length: 12 residues.

CDR3 loop: CASSHPLTGWSYEQYF. The DNA of the CDR3 is TGCGCCAGCAGCCACCCCCTAACAGGGTGGTCCTACGAGCAGTACTTC. The chain uses TRBV4-3 and TRBJ2-7; D may be TRBD1 (6 bases). The length of the CDR3 is 16 residues. Germline V gene data show CDR1 as LGHNA and CDR2 as YSLEER. Trimming pared 3 bases from V and 1 base from J, leaving 16 bases between.

This chain connects TRBV4-1 to TRBJ2-1; 7 positions match TRBD2. Germline V CDR1 and CDR2: MGHRA, YSYEKL. Unmatched junction bases numbered 8, after V lost 3 bases and J lost 6 bases. CDR3 length: 15 residues. CDR3 DNA sequence: TGCGCCAGCAGCCACAGCGGGACCCAACTCAATGAGCAGTTCTTC. This translates into CASSHSGTQLNEQFF.

A word on this clonotype: Possible read error: a much larger clone is one base away. The J gene is TRBJ2-1, the V gene TRBV3-1; 7 bases fit TRBD2. This CDR3 is 14 amino acids long. CDR1 LGHDT and CDR2 YNNKEL come from the germline V gene (reference sequence). Losses at the gene ends were 1 base for V and 7 bases for J; bases not matched to a gene: 4. CDR3 nucleotide sequence: TGTGCCAGCAGCCAAGCCGGGACTAAAAATGAGCAGTTCTTC. Translating gives CASSQAGTKNEQFF.

This chain joins TRBV4-2 and TRBJ2-1, with no clear D. Germline lookup yields CDR1 LGHNA and CDR2 YNFKEQ. Trimming took 0 bases from V and 6 from J, leaving 6 bases between them. The CDR3 covers 13 residues. As DNA, the CDR3 is TGTGCCAGCAGCCAAGAGTTGGGCAATGAGCAGTTCTTC. As protein: CASSQELGNEQFF.

This clonotype was observed many times. This chain connects TRBV2 to TRBJ1-5; 7 nucleotides match TRBD1. The CDR3 contains 13 residues. The germline CDR1 and CDR2 sequences are SNHLY and FYNNEI. Trimming took 7 bases from V and 9 from J; bases not matched to a gene: 9. This CDR3 reads CASMRTGNGPQHF. In DNA form, the CDR3 reads TGTGCCAGCATGAGGACAGGTAATGGGCCCCAGCATTTT.

The rearrangement links TRBV6-1 to TRBJ1-1; D possibly corresponds to TRBD1 (6 bases). Trimming left V 4 bases short and J 0 bases short, with 9 bases between. The CDR3 totals 14 residues. Germline loops: CDR1 MNHNS, CDR2 SASEGT. The CDR3 DNA follows: TGTGCCAGCAGTGCGGCAGGGGTGAACACTGAAGCTTTCTTT. It codes for CASSAAGVNTEAFF.